This T cell receptor (beta chain) was found in a study of CD8 T cells in Susac syndrome (dated by TCRdb to about 2019). Background for the entire study: Among the Susac syndrome patients who were sequenced, clinically active disease was present in more than five and clinical remission was observed in under ten. At blood withdrawal, Susac syndrome patients were therapy-naive, treated with corticosteroids (with IVIg additionally given to some), or treated with IVIg alone. The study used repertoire sequencing to test whether antigen drove CD8+ T cell activation and differentiation in Susac syndrome. Overall study results and their limits: The number of individuals in the TCR sequencing and HLA analysis was acknowledged as relatively small. In patients with Susac syndrome, the CD4+ T cell repertoire showed no detectable clonal expansion.

Comments on this clonotype: Its binding antigen is unknown. No base quality information exists; no much larger clone differs at one position.

RNA was extracted with the RNeasy kit and roughly 0.45 to 1 ug was reverse transcribed using random hexamers. The immunoSEQ multiplex PCR assay, which covers 54 Vbeta and 13 Jbeta segments, was used to amplify TCR beta CDR3 regions. PCR amplification bias was corrected using a synthetic template baseline for primer optimization and computational correction. The paper's data handling went like this. Reads were assigned to V, D and J genes according to IMGT and analyzed in immunoSEQ Analyzer, with only productive sequences retained. Clonality was computed as one minus Shannon entropy normalized by log2 of the number of productive unique sequences. Public and private clones were assessed among the 100 most prevalent clones of each patient and control. Clones were defined as Susac-specific when absent from the healthy and MS cohorts, from 1052 published viral clones and from other ImmuneACCESS disease sequences. TCRdb trimmed the raw reads at Q25, called clones with MiXCR and kept productive beta chains. Every entry covers one CDR3 protein and lists the most common genes and DNA from its rows. The V and J calls, along with clone size, are taken from TCRdb and not from the paper's own processing. The sample has more than 200,000 distinct CDR3 sequences on record, approximately 94% of them singletons. The ten largest clones capture roughly 0.14% of the sample.

High-throughput TCR beta sequencing profiled peripheral blood CD8+ and CD4+ T cells from healthy donors, Susac syndrome patients and multiple sclerosis patients. Susac syndrome patients met recently defined diagnostic criteria for definite or probable disease. Bulk CD8+ and CD4+ T cells were purified magnetically by negative isolation, whereas CD8+ TEMRA cells were enriched by FACS. Blood was drawn into EDTA tubes, processed within 24 hours, and PBMCs were isolated by density gradient centrifugation. PBMCs destined for TCR sequencing were cryopreserved in liquid nitrogen and later thawed in a 37 °C water bath. Purity of sorted or isolated CD4+, CD8+ and CD8+ TEMRA cells was at least 90%. Inclusive of the bounding cysteine and phenylalanine, the CDR3 is 15 residues long. Here the CDR3 DNA is all that survives: 45 bases in frame from base 1. CDR1 SGDLS and CDR2 YYNGEE are derived from the germline V gene. For this chain, trimming is 0 bases at the V end and 7 bases at the J end, and the number of junction bases without a gene match is 5.

The chain links TRBV9 with TRBJ2-2, with 8 middle bases fitting TRBD1. Sequenced material: CD4+ T cells from PBMCs. The receptor was isolated from a human donor with Susac syndrome. The nucleotide sequence reads TGTGCCAGCAGCGTAGAGGACAGGGCCGGCGGGGAGCTGTTTTTT. It specifies CASSVEDRAGGELFF.